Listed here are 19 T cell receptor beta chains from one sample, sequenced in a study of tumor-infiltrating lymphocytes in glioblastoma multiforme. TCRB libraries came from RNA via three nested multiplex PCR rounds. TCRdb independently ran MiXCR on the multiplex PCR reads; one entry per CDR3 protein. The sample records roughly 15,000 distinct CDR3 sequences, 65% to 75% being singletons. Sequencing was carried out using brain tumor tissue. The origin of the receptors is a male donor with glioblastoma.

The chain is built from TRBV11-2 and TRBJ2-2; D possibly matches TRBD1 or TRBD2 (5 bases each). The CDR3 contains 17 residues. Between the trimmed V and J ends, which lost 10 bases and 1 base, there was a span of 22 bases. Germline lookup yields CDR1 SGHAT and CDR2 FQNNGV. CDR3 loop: CAIISRAQGQNTGELFF. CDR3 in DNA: TGTGCCATCATCTCGAGGGCTCAGGGTCAGAACACCGGGGAGCTGTTTTTT.

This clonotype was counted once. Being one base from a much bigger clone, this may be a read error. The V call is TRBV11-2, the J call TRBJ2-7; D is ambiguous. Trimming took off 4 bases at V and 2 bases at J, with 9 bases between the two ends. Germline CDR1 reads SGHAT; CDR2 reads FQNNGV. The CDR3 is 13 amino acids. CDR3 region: CASSSYFAYEQYF. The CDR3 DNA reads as TGTGCCAGCAGCTCGTACTTCGCCTACGAGCAGTACTTC. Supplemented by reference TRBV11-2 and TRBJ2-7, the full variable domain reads EAGVAQSPRYKIIEKRQSVAFWCNPISGHATLYWYQQILGQGPKLLIQFQNNGVVDDSQLPKDRFSAERLKGVDSTLKIQPAKLEDSAVYLCASSSYFAYEQYFGPGTRLTVT.

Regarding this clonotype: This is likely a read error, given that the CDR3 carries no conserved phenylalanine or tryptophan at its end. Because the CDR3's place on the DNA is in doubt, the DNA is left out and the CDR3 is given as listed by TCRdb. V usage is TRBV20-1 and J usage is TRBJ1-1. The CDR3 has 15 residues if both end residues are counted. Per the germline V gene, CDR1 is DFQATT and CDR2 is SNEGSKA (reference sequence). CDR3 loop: CSARDGGGLGSEAIL.

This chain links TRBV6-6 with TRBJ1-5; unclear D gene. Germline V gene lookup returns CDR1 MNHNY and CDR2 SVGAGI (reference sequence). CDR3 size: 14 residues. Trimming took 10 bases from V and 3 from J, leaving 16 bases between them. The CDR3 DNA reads TGTGCCACCAAGTCGGAACAGCCCAATCAGCCCCAGCATTTT. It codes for CATKSEQPNQPQHF.

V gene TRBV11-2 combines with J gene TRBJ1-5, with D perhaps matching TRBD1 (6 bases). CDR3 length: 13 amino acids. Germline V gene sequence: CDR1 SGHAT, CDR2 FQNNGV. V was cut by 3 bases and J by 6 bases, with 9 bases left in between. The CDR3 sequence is CASSLTGGQPQHF. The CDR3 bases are TGTGCCAGCAGCTTGACAGGAGGTCAGCCCCAGCATTTT.

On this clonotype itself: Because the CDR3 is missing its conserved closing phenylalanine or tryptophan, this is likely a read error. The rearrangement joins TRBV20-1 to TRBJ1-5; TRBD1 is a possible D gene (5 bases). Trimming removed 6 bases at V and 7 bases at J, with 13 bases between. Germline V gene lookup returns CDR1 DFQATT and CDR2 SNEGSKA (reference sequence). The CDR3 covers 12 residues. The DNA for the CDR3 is TGCAGTGCCTCGACAGCGAAACAGCCCCAGCATTTG. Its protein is CSASTAKQPQHL.

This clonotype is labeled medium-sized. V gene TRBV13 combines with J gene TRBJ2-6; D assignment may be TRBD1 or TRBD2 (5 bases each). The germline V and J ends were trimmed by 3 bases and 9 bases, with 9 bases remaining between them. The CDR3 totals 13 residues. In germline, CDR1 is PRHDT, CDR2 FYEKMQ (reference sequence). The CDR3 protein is CASSFRDDNVLTF. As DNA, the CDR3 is TGTGCCAGCAGCTTCCGGGACGACAACGTCCTGACTTTC.

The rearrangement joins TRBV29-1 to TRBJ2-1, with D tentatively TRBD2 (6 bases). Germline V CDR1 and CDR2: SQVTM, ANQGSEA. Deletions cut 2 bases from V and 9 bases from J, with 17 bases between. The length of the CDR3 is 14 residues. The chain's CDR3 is CSVERNWQGGEQFF. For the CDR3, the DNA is TGCAGCGTTGAACGAAACTGGCAGGGAGGTGAGCAGTTCTTC.

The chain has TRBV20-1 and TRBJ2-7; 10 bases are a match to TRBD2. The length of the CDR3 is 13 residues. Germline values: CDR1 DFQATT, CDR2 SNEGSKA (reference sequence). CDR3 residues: CSGRLAGTYEQYF. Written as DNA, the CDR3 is TGCAGCGGCAGACTAGCGGGTACCTACGAGCAGTACTTC.

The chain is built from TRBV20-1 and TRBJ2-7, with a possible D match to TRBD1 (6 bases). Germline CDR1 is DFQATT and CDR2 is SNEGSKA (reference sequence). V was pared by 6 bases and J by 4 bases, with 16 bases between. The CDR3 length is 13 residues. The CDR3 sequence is CSALGGDLYEQYF. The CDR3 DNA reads TGCAGTGCCCTAGGGGGAGATTTGTACGAGCAGTACTTC.

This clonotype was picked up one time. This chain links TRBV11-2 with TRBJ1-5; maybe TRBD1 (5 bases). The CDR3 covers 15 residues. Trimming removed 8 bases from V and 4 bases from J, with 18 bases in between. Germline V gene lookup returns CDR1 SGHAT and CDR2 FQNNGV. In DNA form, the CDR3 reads TGTGCCAGCGGCTACGGGGCGGGGGGGAATCAGCCCCAGCATTTT. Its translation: CASGYGAGGNQPQHF.

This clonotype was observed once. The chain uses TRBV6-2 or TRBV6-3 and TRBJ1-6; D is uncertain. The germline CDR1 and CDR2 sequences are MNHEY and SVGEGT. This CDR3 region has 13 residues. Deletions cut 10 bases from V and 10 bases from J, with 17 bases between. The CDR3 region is CATRQHGGSPLHF. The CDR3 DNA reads TGTGCCACCCGCCAACATGGAGGCTCACCCCTCCACTTT.

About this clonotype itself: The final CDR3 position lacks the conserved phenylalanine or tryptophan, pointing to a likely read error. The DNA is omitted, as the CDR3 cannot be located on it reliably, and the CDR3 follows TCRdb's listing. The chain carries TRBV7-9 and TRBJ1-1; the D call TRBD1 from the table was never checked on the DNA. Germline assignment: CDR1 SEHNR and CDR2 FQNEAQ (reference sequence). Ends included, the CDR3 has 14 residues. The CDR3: CASSLTGGYTGAFV.

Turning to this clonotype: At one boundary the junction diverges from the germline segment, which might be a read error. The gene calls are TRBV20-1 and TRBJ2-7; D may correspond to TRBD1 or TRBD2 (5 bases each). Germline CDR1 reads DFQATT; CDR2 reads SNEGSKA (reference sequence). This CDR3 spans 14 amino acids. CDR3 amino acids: CSARGGTETYEHYF. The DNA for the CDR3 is TGCAGTGCTAGAGGTGGGACGGAGACCTACGAGCACTACTTC.

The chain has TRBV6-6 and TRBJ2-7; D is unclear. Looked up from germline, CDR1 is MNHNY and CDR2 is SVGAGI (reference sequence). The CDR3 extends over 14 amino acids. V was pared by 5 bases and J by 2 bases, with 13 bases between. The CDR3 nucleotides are TGTGCCAGCAGTCACCTGGACGGCACCTACGAGCAGTACTTC. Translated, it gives CASSHLDGTYEQYF.

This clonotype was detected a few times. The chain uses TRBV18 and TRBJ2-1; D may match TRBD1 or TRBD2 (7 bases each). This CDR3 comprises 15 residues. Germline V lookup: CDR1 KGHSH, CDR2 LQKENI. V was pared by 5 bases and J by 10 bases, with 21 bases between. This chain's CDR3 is CASSTQGGKLREQFF. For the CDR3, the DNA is TGTGCCAGCTCAACCCAGGGGGGGAAACTTAGGGAGCAGTTCTTC.

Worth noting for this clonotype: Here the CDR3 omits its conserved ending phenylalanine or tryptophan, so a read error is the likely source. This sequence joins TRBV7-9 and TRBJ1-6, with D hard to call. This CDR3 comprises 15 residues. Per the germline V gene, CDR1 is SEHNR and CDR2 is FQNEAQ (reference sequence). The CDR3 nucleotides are TGTGCTAGCAGCTCCGGGCAGGAAGTCAATTCACCCCTCCACTTA. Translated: CASSSGQEVNSPLHL.

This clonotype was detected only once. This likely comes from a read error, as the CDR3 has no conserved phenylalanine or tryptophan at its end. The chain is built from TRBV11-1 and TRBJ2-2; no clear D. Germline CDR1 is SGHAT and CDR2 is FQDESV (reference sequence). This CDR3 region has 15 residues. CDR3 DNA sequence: TGTACAAGCAGCTTGATGGCGACGGACACCGGGGAGCTGTTTTGT. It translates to CTSSLMATDTGELFC.

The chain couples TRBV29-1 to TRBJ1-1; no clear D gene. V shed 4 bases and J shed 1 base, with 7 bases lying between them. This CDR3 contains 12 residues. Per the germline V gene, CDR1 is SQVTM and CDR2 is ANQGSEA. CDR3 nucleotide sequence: TGCAGCGTTGGGACCCCGAACACTGAAGCTTTCTTT. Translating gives CSVGTPNTEAFF.